This T cell receptor beta chain was identified during a study of T cells in Graves' hyperthyroidism and ophthalmopathy. Among ophthalmopathy patients, the Clinical Activity Score reached at least 3, the NOSPECS grade reached at least 4, and duration remained under 3 months. Template material for amplifying TCR beta CDR3 regions consisted of RNA transcripts. Using the HTBI primer set, a first-round RT-PCR was run on the TCR CDR3. TCRdb itself ran the multiplex PCR reads through MiXCR, one entry per CDR3 protein. The sample consists of a few hundred thousand distinct CDR3 sequences, around a sixth of them appearing once. The table lists this clonotype with many counts. This CDR3 has 15 residues. Germline-derived CDR1 and CDR2 are LNHNV and YYDKDF (reference sequence). J was trimmed by 7 bases and V by 0 bases; bases with no gene match: 6.

This clonotype originated in a man younger than 30 with Graves' ophthalmopathy. Sequenced sample: blood. The V gene is TRBV15, the J gene TRBJ1-5, with TRBD1 identical over 7 bases. The CDR3 loop reads CATSRDRAGGQPQHF. In nucleotides, the CDR3 is TGTGCCACCAGCAGAGATCGAGCAGGGGGACAGCCCCAGCATTTT.